Below are 10 T cell receptor beta chains sequenced from a single sample in a study of blood T cell repertoires in COVID-19. This table comes from immunoSEQ multiplex PCR, and its TCRdb copy is limited to in-frame clones, with some not included. The table shows 230,000 or so clones, with 80% to 90% occurring only once. The sample comprised PBMCs or T cells enriched from blood (not recorded which). These receptors all come from a woman aged 45-65 years who had been exposed to COVID-19.

This clone was seen more than once but under ten times. The rearrangement uses TRBV4-2 and TRBJ1-2, with a possible D match to TRBD1 (6 bases). Trimming left V 0 bases short and J 4 bases short, with 12 bases between. The CDR3 contains 15 residues. Germline V lookup: CDR1 LGHNA, CDR2 YNFKEQ. CDR3 DNA sequence: TGTGCCAGCAGCCAAGATTGGCAGGGGAGCTATGGCTACACCTTC. Protein sequence: CASSQDWQGSYGYTF.

V is TRBV4-3 and J is TRBJ1-4; weak D call: TRBD1 (6 bases). Trimming left V 1 base short and J 5 bases short, with 14 bases between. The CDR3 totals 16 residues. From germline, CDR1 is LGHNA and CDR2 YSLEER. As DNA, the CDR3 is TGCGCCAGCAGCCAAGTGGTTCAAGGGGGAAATGAAAAACTGTTTTTT. It is translated as CASSQVVQGGNEKLFF.

This chain connects TRBV5-1 to TRBJ1-1, with no clear D. V was cut by 4 bases and J by 3 bases, with 10 bases left in between. CDR3 length: 13 residues. Per germline, CDR1 SGHRS and CDR2 YFSETQ. The CDR3 is CASSTSGDTEAFF. The CDR3 nucleotides read TGCGCCAGCAGCACCTCAGGTGACACTGAAGCTTTCTTT.

This rearrangement joins TRBV19 to TRBJ1-5, with TRBD1 matching over 9 bases. The CDR3 runs 13 residues. CDR1 and CDR2 from the germline V gene are LNHDA and SQIVND (reference sequence). With V trimmed by 9 bases and J by 4 bases, 4 bases remained unmatched. The CDR3 spells CASQDRGNQPQHF. The CDR3 region has the DNA TGTGCCAGCCAGGACAGGGGTAATCAGCCCCAGCATTTT.

The chain uses TRBV15 and TRBJ2-1; TRBD2 is a possible D gene (5 bases). V was shortened by 0 bases and J by 2 bases, with 17 bases between the two germline ends. CDR1 is LNHNV and CDR2 is YYDKDF in the germline V gene (reference sequence). The length of the CDR3 is 18 residues. Here the CDR3 reads CATSRDVDEAVTYNEQFF. The CDR3 coding sequence is TGTGCCACCAGCAGAGATGTAGACGAAGCGGTAACCTACAATGAGCAGTTCTTC.

The chain couples TRBV12-3 or TRBV12-4 to TRBJ1-2; D call uncertain. The CDR3 runs to 12 residues. V gave up 7 bases and J gave up 7 bases, with 13 bases separating them. Here the CDR3 DNA reads TGTGCCAGCAACGGGAAAGTGGGTGGCTACACCTTC. Protein product: CASNGKVGGYTF.

This chain uses TRBV3-1 (or the pseudogene TRBV3-2) with TRBJ2-2; 9 positions match TRBD1. CDR3 size: 17 residues. Germline loops: CDR1 LGHDT, CDR2 YNNKEL (reference sequence). Losses at the gene ends were 1 base for V and 7 bases for J; bases not matched to a gene: 10. The CDR3 nucleotides are TGTGCCAGCAGCCAAGCACGGACAGGGGCGCGGGGCGGGGAGCTGTTTTTT. Residues: CASSQARTGARGGELFF.

J is TRBJ1-2 and V is TRBV5-8; 7 bases are shared with TRBD1. J lost 4 bases, V lost 3 bases, and 9 bases had no gene match. Looked up from germline, CDR1 is SGHTS and CDR2 is YDEGEE. CDR3 length equals 15 residues. Written as DNA, the CDR3 is TGTGCCAGCAGCTCTCTTATAGGGACAGCCTATGGCTACACCTTC. Translation gives CASSSLIGTAYGYTF.

The chain joins TRBV7-2 to TRBJ1-1; possible D gene TRBD1, 6 bases. The germline CDR1 and CDR2 sequences are SGHTA and FQGNSA. Deletions cut 5 bases from V and 0 bases from J, with 10 bases between. The length of the CDR3 is 14 residues. The CDR3 protein is CASSVDSLNTEAFF. CDR3 DNA sequence: TGTGCCAGCAGCGTGGACAGTTTGAACACTGAAGCTTTCTTT.

The chain has TRBV11-2 and TRBJ1-6, with unresolved D. Germline loops: CDR1 SGHAT, CDR2 FQNNGV. The ends were cut back, 2 bases at V and 0 bases at J, with 5 bases in the middle. This CDR3 contains 15 residues. The CDR3 here is CASSLRSSYNSPLHF. CDR3 nucleotides: TGTGCCAGCAGCTTAAGGAGCTCCTATAATTCACCCCTCCACTTT. Using reference TRBV11-2 and TRBJ1-6 for the parts outside the CDR3, the full variable domain is EAGVAQSPRYKIIEKRQSVAFWCNPISGHATLYWYQQILGQGPKLLIQFQNNGVVDDSQLPKDRFSAERLKGVDSTLKIQPAKLEDSAVYLCASSLRSSYNSPLHFGNGTRLTVT.